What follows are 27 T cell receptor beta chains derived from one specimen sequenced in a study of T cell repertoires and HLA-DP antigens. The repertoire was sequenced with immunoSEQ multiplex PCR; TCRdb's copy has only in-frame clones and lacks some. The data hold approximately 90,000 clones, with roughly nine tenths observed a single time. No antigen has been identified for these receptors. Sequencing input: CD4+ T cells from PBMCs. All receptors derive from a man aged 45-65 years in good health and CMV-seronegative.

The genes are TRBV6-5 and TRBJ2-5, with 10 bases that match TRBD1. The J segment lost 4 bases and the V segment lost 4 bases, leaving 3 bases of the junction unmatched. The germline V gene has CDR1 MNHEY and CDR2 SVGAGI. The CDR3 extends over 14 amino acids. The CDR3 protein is CASSSGTGVETQYF. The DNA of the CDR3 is TGTGCCAGCAGTTCCGGGACAGGGGTAGAGACCCAGTACTTC.

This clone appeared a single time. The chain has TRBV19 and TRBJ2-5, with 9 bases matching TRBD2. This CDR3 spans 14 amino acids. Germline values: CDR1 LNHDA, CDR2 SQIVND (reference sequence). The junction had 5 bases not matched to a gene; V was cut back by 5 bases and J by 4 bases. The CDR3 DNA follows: TGTGCCAGTAGTCCGGGCGGGAGGGTAGAGACCCAGTACTTC. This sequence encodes CASSPGGRVETQYF. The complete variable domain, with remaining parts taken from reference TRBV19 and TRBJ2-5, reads DGGITQSPKYLFRKEGQNVTLSCEQNLNHDAMYWYRQDPGQGLRLIYYSQIVNDFQKGDIAEGYSVSREKKESFPLTVTSAQKNPTAFYLCASSPGGRVETQYFGPGTRLLVL.

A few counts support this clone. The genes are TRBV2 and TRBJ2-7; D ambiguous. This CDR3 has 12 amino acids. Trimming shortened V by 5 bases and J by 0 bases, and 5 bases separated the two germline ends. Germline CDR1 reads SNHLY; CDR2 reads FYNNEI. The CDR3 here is CASSSNSYEQYF. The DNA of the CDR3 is TGTGCCAGCAGTTCTAACTCCTACGAGCAGTACTTC.

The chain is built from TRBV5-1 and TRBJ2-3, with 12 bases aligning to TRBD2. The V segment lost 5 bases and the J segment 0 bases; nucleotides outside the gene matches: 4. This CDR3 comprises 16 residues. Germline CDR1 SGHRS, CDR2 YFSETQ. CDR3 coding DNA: TGCGCCAGCAGGCTAGCGGGGGGGCCTAGCACAGATACGCAGTATTTT. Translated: CASRLAGGPSTDTQYF.

The CDR3 sequence is CASSQGTGGFGYTF. Here the CDR3 DNA reads TGTGCCAGCAGCCAGGGGACAGGGGGTTTTGGCTACACCTTC. The rearrangement links TRBV14 to TRBJ1-2, with 11 bases aligning to TRBD1. Unmatched junction bases numbered 4, after V lost 3 bases and J lost 7 bases. There are 14 residues in the CDR3. CDR1 and CDR2 from the germline V gene are SGHDN and FVKESK.

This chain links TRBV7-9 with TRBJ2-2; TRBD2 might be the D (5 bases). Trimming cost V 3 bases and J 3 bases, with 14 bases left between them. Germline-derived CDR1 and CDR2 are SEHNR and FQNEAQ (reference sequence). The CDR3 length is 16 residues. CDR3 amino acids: CASSLYGKVDTGELFF. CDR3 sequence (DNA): TGTGCCAGCAGCTTGTACGGGAAAGTTGACACCGGGGAGCTGTTTTTT.

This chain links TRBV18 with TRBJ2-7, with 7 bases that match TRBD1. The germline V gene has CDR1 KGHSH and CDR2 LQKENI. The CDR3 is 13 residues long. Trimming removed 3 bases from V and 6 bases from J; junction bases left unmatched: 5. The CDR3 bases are TGTGCCAGCTCACCCCACAGGGGATCCGAGCAGTACTTC. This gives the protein CASSPHRGSEQYF.

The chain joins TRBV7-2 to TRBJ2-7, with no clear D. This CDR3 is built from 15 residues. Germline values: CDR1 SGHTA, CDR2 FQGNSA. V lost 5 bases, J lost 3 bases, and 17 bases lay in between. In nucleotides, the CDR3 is TGTGCCAGCAGCGCAGTCGCCAGGAGTGACTACGAGCAGTACTTC. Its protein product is CASSAVARSDYEQYF.

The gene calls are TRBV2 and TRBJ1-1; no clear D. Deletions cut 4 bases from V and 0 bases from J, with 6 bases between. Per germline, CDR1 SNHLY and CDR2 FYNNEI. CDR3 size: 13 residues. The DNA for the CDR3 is TGTGCCAGCAGTGGAAAGATGAACACTGAAGCTTTCTTT. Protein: CASSGKMNTEAFF.

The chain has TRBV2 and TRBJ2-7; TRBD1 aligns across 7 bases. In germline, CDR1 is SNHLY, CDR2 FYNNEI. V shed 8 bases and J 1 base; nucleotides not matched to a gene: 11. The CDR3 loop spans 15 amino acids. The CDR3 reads CASYDPGQSSYEQYF. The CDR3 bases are TGTGCCAGCTACGACCCGGGACAGAGTTCCTACGAGCAGTACTTC.

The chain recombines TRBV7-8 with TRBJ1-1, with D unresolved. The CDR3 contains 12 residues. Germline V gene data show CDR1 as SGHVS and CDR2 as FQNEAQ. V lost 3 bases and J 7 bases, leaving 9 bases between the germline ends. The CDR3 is CASSFRGLEAFF. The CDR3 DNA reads TGTGCCAGCAGCTTTCGAGGTCTTGAAGCTTTCTTT.

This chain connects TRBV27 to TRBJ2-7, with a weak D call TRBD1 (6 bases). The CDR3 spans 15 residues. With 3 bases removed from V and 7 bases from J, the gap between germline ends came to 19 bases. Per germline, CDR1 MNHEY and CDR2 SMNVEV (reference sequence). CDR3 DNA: TGTGCCAGCAGTTTTCAGGGGCCTAAATGGGGAGAGCAGTACTTC. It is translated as CASSFQGPKWGEQYF.

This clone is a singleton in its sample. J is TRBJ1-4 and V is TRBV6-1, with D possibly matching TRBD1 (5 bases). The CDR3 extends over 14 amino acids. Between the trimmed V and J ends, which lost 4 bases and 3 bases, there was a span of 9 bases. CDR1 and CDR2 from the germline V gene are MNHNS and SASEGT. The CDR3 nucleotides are TGTGCCAGCAGTGCGGGACCCTCTAATGAAAAACTGTTTTTT. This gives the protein CASSAGPSNEKLFF.

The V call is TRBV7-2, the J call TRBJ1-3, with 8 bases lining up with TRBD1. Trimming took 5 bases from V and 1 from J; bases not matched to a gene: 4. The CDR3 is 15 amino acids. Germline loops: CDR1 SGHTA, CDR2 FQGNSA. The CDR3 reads CASSRDRNSGNTIYF. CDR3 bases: TGTGCCAGCAGCCGGGACAGGAATTCTGGAAACACCATATATTTT.

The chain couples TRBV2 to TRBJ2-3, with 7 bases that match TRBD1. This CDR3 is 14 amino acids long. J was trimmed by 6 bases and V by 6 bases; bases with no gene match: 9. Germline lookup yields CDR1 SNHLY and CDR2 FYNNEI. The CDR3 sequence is CASSQDRSGDTQYF. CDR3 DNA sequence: TGTGCCAGCAGCCAGGACAGGAGTGGCGATACGCAGTATTTT.

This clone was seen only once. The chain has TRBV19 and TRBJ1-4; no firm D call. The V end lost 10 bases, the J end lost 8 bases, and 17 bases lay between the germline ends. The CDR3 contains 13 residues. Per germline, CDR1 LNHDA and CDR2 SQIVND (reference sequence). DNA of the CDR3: TGTGCCACCAGTCGGGGTTTGGGCGAAAAACTGTTTTTT. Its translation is CATSRGLGEKLFF.

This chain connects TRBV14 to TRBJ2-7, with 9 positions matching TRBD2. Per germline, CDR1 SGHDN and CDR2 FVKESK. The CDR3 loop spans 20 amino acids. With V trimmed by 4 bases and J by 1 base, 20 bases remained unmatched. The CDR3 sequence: CASSPKDSLRSGRTSYEQYF. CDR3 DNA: TGTGCCAGCAGCCCGAAAGACAGTTTGAGAAGCGGGAGGACGTCCTACGAGCAGTACTTC. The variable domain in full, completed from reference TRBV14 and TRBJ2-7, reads EAGVTQFPSHSVIEKGQTVTLRCDPISGHDNLYWYRRVMGKEIKFLLHFVKESKQDESGMPNNRFLAERTGGTYSTLKVQPAELEDSGVYFCASSPKDSLRSGRTSYEQYFGPGTRLTVT.

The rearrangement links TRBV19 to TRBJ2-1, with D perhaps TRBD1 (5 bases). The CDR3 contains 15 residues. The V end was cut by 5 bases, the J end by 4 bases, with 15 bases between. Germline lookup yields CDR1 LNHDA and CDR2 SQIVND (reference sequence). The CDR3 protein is CASSLQPQGYNEQFF. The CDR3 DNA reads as TGTGCCAGTAGTCTGCAACCCCAGGGATACAATGAGCAGTTCTTC.

The CDR3 DNA sequence: TGTGCCAGCAGCTGGGGCCGGGTCCGGACTGAAGCTTTCTTT. Residues: CASSWGRVRTEAFF. The chain joins TRBV5-6 to TRBJ1-1; weak D call: TRBD1 (5 bases). The length of the CDR3 is 14 residues. From germline, CDR1 is SGHDT and CDR2 YYEEEE. V lost 3 bases and J 5 bases, leaving 14 bases between the germline ends.

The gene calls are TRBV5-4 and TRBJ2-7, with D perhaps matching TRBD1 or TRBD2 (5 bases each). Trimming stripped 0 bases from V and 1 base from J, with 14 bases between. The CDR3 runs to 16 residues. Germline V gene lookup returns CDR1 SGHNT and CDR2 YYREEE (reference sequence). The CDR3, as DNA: TGTGCCAGCAGCTTGGGGGTGGGGGAGCCATCCTACGAGCAGTACTTC. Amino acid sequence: CASSLGVGEPSYEQYF.

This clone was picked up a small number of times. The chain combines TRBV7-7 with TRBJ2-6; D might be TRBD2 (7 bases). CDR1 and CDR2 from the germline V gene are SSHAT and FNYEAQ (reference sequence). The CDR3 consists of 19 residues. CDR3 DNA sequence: TGTGCTAGCGGGCCCCCGTCAGGGGAGATTTACTCTGGGGCCAACGTCCTGACTTTC. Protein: CASGPPSGEIYSGANVLTF.

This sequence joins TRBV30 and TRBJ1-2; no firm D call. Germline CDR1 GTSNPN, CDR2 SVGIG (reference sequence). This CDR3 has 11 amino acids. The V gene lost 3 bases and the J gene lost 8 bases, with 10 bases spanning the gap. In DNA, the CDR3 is TGTGCCTGGAGGAGGGTGGGCGGCTACACCTTC. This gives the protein CAWRRVGGYTF.

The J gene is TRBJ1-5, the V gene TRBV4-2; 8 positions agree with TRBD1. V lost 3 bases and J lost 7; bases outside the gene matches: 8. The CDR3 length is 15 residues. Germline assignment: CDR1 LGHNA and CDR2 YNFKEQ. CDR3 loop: CASSQDLTGGQPQHF. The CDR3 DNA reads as TGTGCCAGCAGCCAGGATCTTACAGGGGGACAGCCCCAGCATTTT.

The CDR3 bases are TGCAGCGCCCTGCTCGGGACAGGTGTTCGCGAGCAGTACTTC. Its translation: CSALLGTGVREQYF. The V call is TRBV29-1, the J call TRBJ2-7; 8 nucleotides line up with TRBD1. The CDR3 has 14 residues. Germline V gene sequence: CDR1 SQVTM, CDR2 ANQGSEA. J was trimmed by 6 bases and V by 7 bases; bases with no gene match: 14.

For the CDR3, the DNA is TGTGCCAGCAGCAGACAGGGGGCATATGGCTACACCTTC. Its translation is CASSRQGAYGYTF. The V gene is TRBV27, the J gene TRBJ1-2; 10 nucleotides match TRBD1. The CDR3 has 13 amino acids. The V and J ends lost 6 bases and 5 bases, in that order; junction bases with no gene match: 3. The germline gives CDR1 MNHEY, CDR2 SMNVEV (reference sequence).

CDR3 in DNA: TGCGCCAGCAGCATAACCGGGACTAGGCAAGAGACCCAGTACTTC. Translating it yields CASSITGTRQETQYF. The genes are TRBV5-1 and TRBJ2-5; 8 bases agree with TRBD2. The length of the CDR3 is 15 residues. After removal of 4 bases from V and 2 bases from J, the junction contained 7 bases not matched to a gene. Germline CDR1 is SGHRS and CDR2 is YFSETQ.

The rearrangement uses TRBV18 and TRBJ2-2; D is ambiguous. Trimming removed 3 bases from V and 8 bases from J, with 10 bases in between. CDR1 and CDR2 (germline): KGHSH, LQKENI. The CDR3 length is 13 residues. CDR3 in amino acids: CASSPPLRGELFF. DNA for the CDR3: TGTGCCAGCTCACCCCCGCTTCGAGGGGAGCTGTTTTTT. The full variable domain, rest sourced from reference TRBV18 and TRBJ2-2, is NAGVMQNPRHLVRRRGQEARLRCSPMKGHSHVYWYRQLPEEGLKFMVYLQKENIIDESGMPKERFSAEFPKEGPSILRIQQVVRGDSAAYFCASSPPLRGELFFGEGSRLTVL.